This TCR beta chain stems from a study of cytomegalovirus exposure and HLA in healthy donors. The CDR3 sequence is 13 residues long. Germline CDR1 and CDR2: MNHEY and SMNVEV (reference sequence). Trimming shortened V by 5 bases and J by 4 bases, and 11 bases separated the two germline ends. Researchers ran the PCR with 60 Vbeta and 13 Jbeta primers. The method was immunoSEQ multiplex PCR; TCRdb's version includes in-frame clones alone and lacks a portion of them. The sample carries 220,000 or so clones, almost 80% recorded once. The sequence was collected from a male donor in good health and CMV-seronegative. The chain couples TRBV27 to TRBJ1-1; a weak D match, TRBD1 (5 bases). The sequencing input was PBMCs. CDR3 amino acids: CASSPGLGTEAFF. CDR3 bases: TGTGCCAGCAGTCCAGGGCTCGGCACTGAAGCTTTCTTT.